This TCR beta chain stems from a study of cytomegalovirus exposure and HLA in healthy donors. Healthy people donating bone marrow made up the donors. As concerns this clone: The sample holds other DNA sequences that translate to the same CDR3.

From germline, CDR1 is MNHEY and CDR2 SVGAGI. V trimming: 4 bases; J trimming: 7 bases; junction bases outside the gene matches: 5. The CDR3 runs 15 residues. Primers: 60 Vbeta forward and 13 Jbeta reverse. Per the original methods: Later reanalysis found approximately 80 million unique TCR beta chains, around 9.9 million of them shared. Clones were sequenced by immunoSEQ multiplex PCR, and TCRdb holds only the in-frame ones, with some missing. V, J and clone size reflect that table, while D and trimming were determined from the DNA. The sample shows 90,000 to 120,000 clones, approximately 80% of them seen only once.

The chain is built from TRBV6-5 and TRBJ1-6, with TRBD1 identical over 9 bases. The sequenced material came from PBMCs. The sequence was collected from a male donor in good health and CMV-seronegative. CDR3 loop: CASSSTGTGNSPLHF. In DNA form, the CDR3 reads TGTGCCAGCAGTTCAACCGGGACAGGGAATTCACCCCTCCACTTT.